The entry below describes one T cell receptor beta chain. Its specificity is not known. Sequencing was performed with immunoSEQ multiplex PCR; in TCRdb, only in-frame clones are kept and a portion is missing. The table shows about 70,000 clones, with approximately 94% occurring only once. The CDR3 is made up of 15 amino acids. The ends were cut back, 6 bases at V and 4 bases at J, with 16 bases in the middle. Germline V gene sequence: CDR1 MNHNS, CDR2 SASEGT. The data are from a study of T cell clonotyping in hematopoietic cell transplantation. Study conclusions and caveats: Pathologically expanded recipient clonotypes increased progressively from day 30 to day 180 as diversity fell. Broader posttransplant TCR repertoire diversity was predicted by graft donor and pretransplant recipient Inverse Simpson Index values. At the given depth, recipient repertoires were over 95% de novo clonotypes.

The sequencing sample was made of peripheral blood mononuclear cells. The clonotype comes from a man aged 50 to 59 in good health. Some clones in this sample may be carry-over from other donors' samples. The V gene is TRBV6-1, the J gene TRBJ2-1; D is perhaps TRBD2 (6 bases). CDR3 residues: CASRPVWGEYNEQFF. The CDR3 DNA reads TGTGCCAGCAGGCCTGTTTGGGGGGAGTACAATGAGCAGTTCTTC.